The table lists the clone carrying this TCR beta chain with a few counts. The V end was cut by 5 bases, the J end by 2 bases, with 10 bases between. The V gene's germline CDR1 is SGHTA and CDR2 FQGTGA. There are 15 residues in the CDR3. The data belong to a study of blood T cell repertoires in COVID-19. Overall study context: Italy, Spain and the United States were the sources of the convalescent and acute COVID-19 samples.

The authors' processing: The authors estimated nucleated cell counts from reference gene primer amplification. Profiled with immunoSEQ multiplex PCR; TCRdb holds only in-frame clones, not every one. Clone size and V and J calls were adopted from that table, with D and trimming inferred from the DNA. This table has more than 250,000 clones, roughly 86% appearing once. The sequenced sample was peripheral blood. J is TRBJ2-6 and V is TRBV7-3; D call uncertain. This clonotype originated in a human donor in a cohort sampled during active COVID-19. The CDR3 region is CASSHGWAGANVLTF. The CDR3 nucleotides read TGTGCCAGCAGCCACGGGTGGGCTGGGGCCAACGTCCTGACTTTC. Complete variable domain (other parts from reference TRBV7-3 and TRBJ2-6): GAGVSQTPSNKVTEKGKYVELRCDPISGHTALYWYRQSLGQGPEFLIYFQGTGAADDSGLPNDRFFAVRPEGSVSTLKIQRTERGDSAVYLCASSHGWAGANVLTFGAGSRLTVL.